The entry that follows covers one TCR beta chain sequence. There are a few counts of this clonotype. No cognate antigen has been identified for it. No clone much larger than this one lies a single base away; base qualities are absent. This sample is drawn from a study of T cells in Graves' hyperthyroidism and ophthalmopathy (dated by TCRdb to between 2018 and 2021). The study in broad terms: Peripheral blood was sampled at the time of initial diagnosis, prior to any treatment. An independent validation cohort of around 19 hyperthyroidism patients and about 16 patients who later progressed to ophthalmopathy tested prospective prediction of ophthalmopathy. TCR Vbeta CDR3 sequencing of 140 or so peripheral blood samples (43 ophthalmopathy, about 75 hyperthyroidism and approximately 17 progressor patients) is reported in the paper. A discovery cohort of about a hundred patients, fewer than 50 with Graves' ophthalmopathy and 55 to 65 with stable Graves' hyperthyroidism, was used to find distinguishing TCR V-J signatures. Once sampling was done, hyperthyroidism patients were given methimazole at a starting dose of 30 mg daily, whereas ophthalmopathy patients were given high-dose intravenous methylprednisolone. For training and testing, the 100 or so patients in the discovery cohort were randomly divided in a 7:3 ratio. In addition, the study compared T-cell repertoires in thyroid tissue and in blood from a handful of Graves' hyperthyroidism patients.

TCR beta CDR3 regions were amplified from RNA transcripts. The first round of RT-PCR for the TCR CDR3 was performed with the HTBI primer set and the Qiagen OneStep RT-PCR kit. Libraries were constructed in a second round of multiplex PCR, after which size selection and purification were carried out. Paired-end sequencing of the libraries was performed with 100 bp reads on an Illumina HiSeq2000. The published analysis was carried out like this. SOAPnuke was used to process the raw data, throwing out any read that contained adapters or uncalled bases, had a mean Phred below 15, or lacked an exact constant-primer or identifier match. COPE v1.2.5 was used to merge high-quality paired reads, and clonotypes were defined as unique nucleotide sequences. MiTCR v1.1 was used to align clonotypes to the IMGT TRBV, TRBD and TRBJ reference segments. The analysis was restricted to V-J combinations with a frequency above 0.0001, which together covered about 99% of the repertoires. A TCS score was defined as the ratio between F50 (clonal expansion) and ExV (chaos), using BLOSUM62-based TCRdist between CDR3 peptides within each V-J. Welch's t-statistics and random forest reduced fewer than 600 V-J features to 10 to 15, which were used in a naive Bayes classifier (R e1071). The public reads were reanalyzed by TCRdb: fastp trimming at Q25, MiXCR alignment, in-frame beta chains only. Rows with a matching CDR3 protein are joined into one entry that keeps the most common DNA and genes. These V and J calls derive from TCRdb rather than the authors' analysis. Within this sample are more than 500,000 distinct CDR3 sequences, with about 16% of them counted one time only. The top ten hold around 28% of the sample.

The paper's findings and limits, for the study overall: No statistical method was used to fix the sample size in advance, and group allocation was not hidden from the investigators. In validation, the model predicted progression to ophthalmopathy with around 71% sensitivity and around 72% specificity, a median of around 6.6 months before onset. A 13 V-J signature model separated ophthalmopathy from stable hyperthyroidism, with 87.88% sensitivity and about 81% specificity in cross-validation and 80%/75% in testing. Most expanded thyroid clonotypes (frequency above 0.001) were also found in blood, which suggests that blood repertoires may mirror thyroid immune responses.

V gives up 6 bases and J gives up 1 base, and the segment between their germline ends measures 9 bases. CDR3 length: 13 amino acids, cysteine to phenylalanine. Only the CDR3 DNA is retained, 39 bases long and in frame from the first base. Based on the germline V gene (reference sequence), the CDR1 and CDR2 sequences are DFQATT and SNEGSKA. In the ophthalmopathy patients, disease was moderately to severely active, with a Clinical Activity Score of 3 or more, a NOSPECS grade of 4 or more, and a duration of less than 3 months. The study excluded patients with uncontrolled infections, other autoimmune diseases, pregnancy or lactation. Diagnoses relied on clinical symptoms, serum thyroxine and TRAb, thyroid ultrasound and orbital computed tomography. PBMCs were isolated from around 10 ml of fresh peripheral blood by Ficoll-Paque density gradient centrifugation. Total RNA was extracted using Trizol reagent, and RNA quality was assessed on an Agilent 2100 Bioanalyzer.

Rearrangement joined TRBV20-1 to TRBJ2-2, with a tentative D gene TRBD2 over 5 matching bases. The specimen sequenced was blood. The clonotype comes from a woman aged 25 to 39 with Graves' ophthalmopathy. DNA sequence: TGCAGTGCCCCGGAGGTGAACACCGGGGAGCTGTTTTTT. The translation is CSAPEVNTGELFF.